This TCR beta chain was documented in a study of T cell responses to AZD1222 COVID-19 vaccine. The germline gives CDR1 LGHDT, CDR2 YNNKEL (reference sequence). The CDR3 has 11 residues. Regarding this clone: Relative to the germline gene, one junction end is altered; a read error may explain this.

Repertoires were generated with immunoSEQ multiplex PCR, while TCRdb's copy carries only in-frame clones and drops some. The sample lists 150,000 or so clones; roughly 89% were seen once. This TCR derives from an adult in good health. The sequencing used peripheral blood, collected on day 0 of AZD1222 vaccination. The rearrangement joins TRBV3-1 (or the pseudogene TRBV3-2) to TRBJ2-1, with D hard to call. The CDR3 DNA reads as TGTGCCAGCAGCCCTTACAATGGGCAGTTCTTC. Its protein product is CASSPYNGQFF.